A selection of T cell receptor beta chains follows, all from one sample in a study of cytomegalovirus exposure and HLA in healthy donors. This table comes from immunoSEQ multiplex PCR, and its TCRdb copy is limited to in-frame clones, with some not included. Among around 85,000 clones listed, 65% to 80% were seen once. The sample consisted of PBMCs. These receptors were taken from a man between 60 and 75 years old in good health and CMV-seronegative. The CDR3 runs from the conserved cysteine through the conserved F or W. A D gene is named only where the DNA matches it firmly. Where a row states a size, it is once, few, many or the class of an expanded clone; other rows omit it.

d_gene: .
j_gene: TRBJ2-7
abundance: .
v_gene: TRBV29-1
CDR3aa: CSAASASYEQYF
CDR3nt: TGCAGCGCCGCGAGTGCCTCCTACGAGCAGTACTTC

d_gene: TRBD2
j_gene: TRBJ2-4
abundance: .
v_gene: TRBV7-9
CDR3aa: CASSLESSGMWFF
CDR3nt: TGTGCCAGCAGCTTAGAATCCAGCGGGATGTGGTTCTTC

d_gene: TRBD2
j_gene: TRBJ2-3
abundance: .
v_gene: TRBV5-5
CDR3aa: CASSSRGGTSGGSTDTQYF
CDR3nt: TGTGCCAGCAGCTCCCGAGGCGGGACTAGCGGGGGTAGCACAGATACGCAGTATTTT

d_gene: .
j_gene: TRBJ2-1
abundance: .
v_gene: TRBV10-3
CDR3aa: CAISEYGYNEQFF
CDR3nt: TGTGCCATCAGTGAGTACGGGTACAATGAGCAGTTCTTC

d_gene: .
j_gene: TRBJ2-5
abundance: .
v_gene: TRBV2
CDR3aa: CASRTGFVETQYF
CDR3nt: TGTGCCAGCCGAACAGGGTTCGTAGAGACCCAGTACTTC

d_gene: .
j_gene: TRBJ2-6
abundance: few
v_gene: TRBV29-1
CDR3aa: CSVRLDSGANVLTF
CDR3nt: TGCAGCGTACGTTTAGACTCTGGGGCCAACGTCCTGACTTTC

d_gene: TRBD1
j_gene: TRBJ1-1
abundance: many
v_gene: TRBV5-6
CDR3aa: CASRGRQGWTEAFF
CDR3nt: TGTGCCAGCAGGGGGAGACAGGGTTGGACTGAAGCTTTCTTT

d_gene: .
j_gene: TRBJ1-1
abundance: once
v_gene: TRBV5-6
CDR3aa: CASSFFAGSFRAFF
CDR3nt: TGTGCCAGCAGCTTCTTTGCGGGGAGTTTCAGAGCTTTCTTT

d_gene: .
j_gene: TRBJ1-5
abundance: .
v_gene: TRBV2
CDR3aa: CASSAGNNQPQHF
CDR3nt: TGTGCCAGCAGTGCAGGGAACAATCAGCCCCAGCATTTT

d_gene: TRBD1
j_gene: TRBJ1-2
abundance: .
v_gene: TRBV6-1
CDR3aa: CASSPGGADGYTF
CDR3nt: TGTGCCAGCAGTCCAGGGGGCGCGGATGGCTACACCTTC

d_gene: TRBD1
j_gene: TRBJ1-1
abundance: .
v_gene: TRBV7-8
CDR3aa: CASSSGTGLEGTEAFF
CDR3nt: TGTGCCAGCAGCTCTGGGACAGGGTTGGAGGGCACTGAAGCTTTCTTT

d_gene: .
j_gene: TRBJ1-6
abundance: .
v_gene: TRBV25-1
CDR3aa: CASSSIGESPLHF
CDR3nt: TGTGCCAGCAGTAGTATCGGGGAATCACCCCTCCACTTT

d_gene: .
j_gene: TRBJ2-7
abundance: .
v_gene: TRBV29-1
CDR3aa: CSVGPGSYEQYF
CDR3nt: TGCAGCGTTGGACCCGGGTCCTACGAGCAGTACTTC

d_gene: .
j_gene: TRBJ1-3
abundance: .
v_gene: TRBV6-6
CDR3aa: CASSYGPSRGNTIYF
CDR3nt: TGTGCCAGCAGTTACGGGCCCTCACGGGGAAACACCATATATTTT

d_gene: .
j_gene: TRBJ1-6
abundance: .
v_gene: TRBV12-1
CDR3aa: CASPSGSGRYNSPLHF
CDR3nt: TGTGCCAGCCCATCGGGGAGCGGGAGGTATAATTCACCCCTCCACTTT

d_gene: TRBD2
j_gene: TRBJ2-3
abundance: .
v_gene: TRBV6-4
CDR3aa: CASSGGGATDTQYF
CDR3nt: TGTGCCAGCAGTGGCGGGGGGGCCACAGATACGCAGTATTTT

d_gene: .
j_gene: TRBJ2-2
abundance: .
v_gene: TRBV5-5
CDR3aa: CASSITGGTGELFF
CDR3nt: TGTGCCAGCAGCATCACCGGGGGCACCGGGGAGCTGTTTTTT

d_gene: .
j_gene: TRBJ1-1
abundance: .
v_gene: TRBV11-2
CDR3aa: CASSLDRRSTEAFF
CDR3nt: TGTGCCAGCAGCCTGGATAGGAGGAGCACTGAAGCTTTCTTT

d_gene: .
j_gene: TRBJ1-1
abundance: .
v_gene: TRBV7-9
CDR3aa: CASSLGRGNTEAFF
CDR3nt: TGTGCCAGCAGCTTAGGACGAGGGAACACTGAAGCTTTCTTT

d_gene: .
j_gene: TRBJ1-6
abundance: .
v_gene: TRBV6-5
CDR3aa: CASSFGKDGNSPLHF
CDR3nt: TGTGCCAGCAGTTTCGGGAAGGATGGAAATTCACCCCTCCACTTT

d_gene: .
j_gene: TRBJ1-4
abundance: few
v_gene: TRBV18
CDR3aa: CASSRESATNEKLFF
CDR3nt: TGTGCCAGCTCCCGGGAGTCTGCAACTAATGAAAAACTGTTTTTT

d_gene: .
j_gene: TRBJ2-5
abundance: .
v_gene: TRBV6-6
CDR3aa: CASSYSGRVGETQYF
CDR3nt: TGTGCCAGCAGTTACTCCGGCAGGGTGGGGGAGACCCAGTACTTC

d_gene: TRBD2
j_gene: TRBJ2-1
abundance: .
v_gene: TRBV25-1
CDR3aa: CASSFQRGGHEQFF
CDR3nt: TGTGCCAGCAGTTTCCAGCGGGGGGGCCATGAGCAGTTCTTC

d_gene: .
j_gene: TRBJ1-2
abundance: .
v_gene: TRBV6-5
CDR3aa: CASSYNGRTYGYTF
CDR3nt: TGTGCCAGCAGTTACAACGGGAGAACCTATGGCTACACCTTC

d_gene: TRBD1
j_gene: TRBJ1-6
abundance: .
v_gene: TRBV30
CDR3aa: CAWKGQTNSPLHF
CDR3nt: TGTGCCTGGAAGGGACAGACTAATTCACCCCTCCACTTT

d_gene: .
j_gene: TRBJ1-1
abundance: .
v_gene: TRBV7-9
CDR3aa: CSSSRMGGPNTEAFF
CDR3nt: TGTTCCAGCAGCCGCATGGGGGGGCCGAACACTGAAGCTTTCTTT

d_gene: .
j_gene: TRBJ2-1
abundance: .
v_gene: TRBV5-1
CDR3aa: CASSLGTVAYNEQFF
CDR3nt: TGCGCCAGCAGCTTGGGGACAGTAGCGTACAATGAGCAGTTCTTC

d_gene: .
j_gene: TRBJ1-1
abundance: .
v_gene: TRBV2
CDR3aa: CATLGGAAGTEAFF
CDR3nt: TGTGCCACCTTGGGGGGGGCTGCCGGCACTGAAGCTTTCTTT

d_gene: TRBD1
j_gene: TRBJ2-1
abundance: .
v_gene: TRBV5-1
CDR3aa: CASSFMPGQGNEQFF
CDR3nt: TGCGCCAGCAGCTTTATGCCGGGACAGGGGAATGAGCAGTTCTTC

d_gene: .
j_gene: TRBJ1-1
abundance: .
v_gene: TRBV6-1
CDR3aa: CASSPLDISNTEAFF
CDR3nt: TGTGCCAGCAGTCCGTTAGACATTTCGAACACTGAAGCTTTCTTT

d_gene: TRBD1
j_gene: TRBJ1-1
abundance: .
v_gene: TRBV30
CDR3aa: CACQQGPSRNTEAFF
CDR3nt: TGTGCCTGCCAACAGGGGCCCAGCCGGAACACTGAAGCTTTCTTT

d_gene: TRBD2
j_gene: TRBJ2-1
abundance: .
v_gene: TRBV7-3
CDR3aa: CASSLLAGVTNEQFF
CDR3nt: TGTGCCAGCAGCTTACTAGCGGGGGTTACCAATGAGCAGTTCTTC

d_gene: TRBD2
j_gene: TRBJ2-2
abundance: .
v_gene: TRBV6-6
CDR3aa: CASSYLLAGRTGELFF
CDR3nt: TGTGCCAGCAGCTACCTACTAGCGGGCCGGACCGGGGAGCTGTTTTTT

d_gene: TRBD2
j_gene: TRBJ2-3
abundance: .
v_gene: TRBV7-9
CDR3aa: CASSLGAGGPLDTQYF
CDR3nt: TGTGCCAGCAGCTTAGGAGCGGGGGGGCCCTTAGATACGCAGTATTTT

d_gene: TRBD1
j_gene: TRBJ1-5
abundance: many
v_gene: TRBV4-1
CDR3aa: CASSQDLKGAQGSNQPQHF
CDR3nt: TGCGCCAGCAGCCAAGATCTTAAGGGGGCTCAAGGAAGCAATCAGCCCCAGCATTTT

d_gene: TRBD2
j_gene: TRBJ2-3
abundance: .
v_gene: TRBV11-2
CDR3aa: CASSRGLAGTLGTQYF
CDR3nt: TGTGCCAGCAGCCGGGGGCTAGCGGGGACCCTGGGTACGCAGTATTTT

d_gene: .
j_gene: TRBJ1-2
abundance: .
v_gene: TRBV7-9
CDR3aa: CASSLQAGNGYGYTF
CDR3nt: TGTGCCAGCAGCTTACAGGCCGGTAACGGCTATGGCTACACCTTC

d_gene: TRBD1
j_gene: TRBJ1-4
abundance: many
v_gene: TRBV2
CDR3aa: CASSEETGGNEKLFF
CDR3nt: TGTGCCAGCAGTGAAGAGACAGGGGGCAATGAAAAACTGTTTTTT

d_gene: .
j_gene: TRBJ1-3
abundance: .
v_gene: TRBV14
CDR3aa: CASSQVTDSSGNTIYF
CDR3nt: TGTGCCAGCAGCCAAGTAACGGACAGCTCTGGAAACACCATATATTTT

d_gene: .
j_gene: TRBJ1-2
abundance: .
v_gene: TRBV7-9
CDR3aa: CASSPRESYGYTF
CDR3nt: TGTGCCAGCAGCCCCCGGGAGTCGTATGGCTACACCTTC

d_gene: TRBD1
j_gene: TRBJ1-3
abundance: few
v_gene: TRBV7-6
CDR3aa: CASSPRTGDGNTIYF
CDR3nt: TGTGCCAGCAGCCCCCGGACAGGGGACGGAAACACCATATATTTT

d_gene: TRBD1
j_gene: TRBJ2-3
abundance: .
v_gene: TRBV7-3
CDR3aa: CASSLEGRGTQYF
CDR3nt: TGTGCCAGCAGCTTAGAAGGCAGGGGGACGCAGTATTTT

d_gene: TRBD2
j_gene: TRBJ2-2
abundance: few
v_gene: TRBV11-2
CDR3aa: CASSPVASGVGELFF
CDR3nt: TGTGCCAGCAGCCCAGTGGCTAGCGGGGTCGGGGAGCTGTTTTTT

d_gene: TRBD2
j_gene: TRBJ2-3
abundance: .
v_gene: TRBV27
CDR3aa: CASSFGLAGPADTQYF
CDR3nt: TGTGCCAGCAGTTTTGGACTAGCGGGGCCGGCGGATACGCAGTATTTT

d_gene: .
j_gene: TRBJ1-2
abundance: .
v_gene: TRBV30
CDR3aa: CAWTQGYGYTF
CDR3nt: TGTGCCTGGACCCAGGGCTATGGCTACACCTTC

d_gene: .
j_gene: TRBJ1-2
abundance: .
v_gene: TRBV12-5
CDR3aa: CASGSGDPSSGYTF
CDR3nt: TGTGCTAGTGGTTCGGGGGATCCTTCCTCTGGCTACACCTTC

d_gene: .
j_gene: TRBJ2-3
abundance: .
v_gene: TRBV30
CDR3aa: CAWSQLADTQYF
CDR3nt: TGTGCCTGGAGCCAGCTAGCGGATACGCAGTATTTT

d_gene: .
j_gene: TRBJ2-3
abundance: few
v_gene: TRBV19
CDR3aa: CASSIDGAGADTQYF
CDR3nt: TGTGCCAGTAGTATAGATGGGGCAGGGGCAGATACGCAGTATTTT

d_gene: TRBD1
j_gene: TRBJ2-3
abundance: .
v_gene: TRBV6-6
CDR3aa: CASSRQGKPNTQYF
CDR3nt: TGTGCCAGCAGTCGACAGGGGAAGCCCAATACGCAGTATTTT

d_gene: TRBD1
j_gene: TRBJ1-2
abundance: few
v_gene: TRBV6-1
CDR3aa: CASSGNRGLNDGYTF
CDR3nt: TGTGCCAGCAGTGGGAATAGGGGGCTAAATGATGGCTACACCTTC

d_gene: .
j_gene: TRBJ2-6
abundance: .
v_gene: TRBV12-5
CDR3aa: CASGLVWGGAAGANVLTF
CDR3nt: TGTGCTAGTGGTTTGGTATGGGGGGGGGCTGCTGGGGCCAACGTCCTGACTTTC

d_gene: TRBD2
j_gene: TRBJ2-3
abundance: .
v_gene: TRBV27
CDR3aa: CASSLNGGTTDTQYF
CDR3nt: TGTGCCAGCAGTTTAAACGGGGGGACGACAGATACGCAGTATTTT

d_gene: TRBD1
j_gene: TRBJ1-2
abundance: .
v_gene: TRBV30
CDR3aa: CAWVRDRVKTGAGYTF
CDR3nt: TGTGCCTGGGTCCGGGACAGGGTCAAGACGGGAGCGGGCTACACCTTC

d_gene: TRBD1
j_gene: TRBJ2-7
abundance: .
v_gene: TRBV7-2
CDR3aa: CASSFGTGFEQYF
CDR3nt: TGTGCCAGCAGCTTCGGGACAGGGTTCGAGCAGTACTTC

d_gene: TRBD1
j_gene: TRBJ1-2
abundance: few
v_gene: TRBV29-1
CDR3aa: CSVLDRDRGGYTF
CDR3nt: TGCAGCGTTCTAGACAGGGACCGGGGGGGCTACACCTTC